The 21 T cell receptor beta chains listed next were all sequenced from one sample in a study of T cell responses to AZD1222 COVID-19 vaccine. The data were produced by immunoSEQ multiplex PCR, yet TCRdb's version contains in-frame clones alone and is incomplete. The repertoire consists of about 84,000 clones, with 87% occurring once and the leading ten covering approximately 1.5%. Sequenced material: peripheral blood, taken on day 0 of AZD1222 vaccination. Receptors originate from an adult in good health.

This chain uses TRBV19 with TRBJ2-7; D gene ambiguous. Between the trimmed V and J ends, which lost 2 bases and 0 bases, there was a span of 8 bases. This CDR3 is 14 amino acids long. The germline V gene has CDR1 LNHDA and CDR2 SQIVND (reference sequence). CDR3 protein: CASSIRPTSYEQYF. CDR3 nucleotides: TGTGCCAGTAGTATAAGGCCAACCTCCTACGAGCAGTACTTC.

The chain has TRBV27 and TRBJ1-2, with a weak D call TRBD1 (5 bases). The length of the CDR3 is 13 residues. Germline lookup yields CDR1 MNHEY and CDR2 SMNVEV (reference sequence). Deletions cut 6 bases from V and 5 bases from J, with 13 bases between. The CDR3 loop is CASRVDRTYGYTF. The CDR3 DNA is TGTGCCAGCAGAGTAGACAGAACTTATGGCTACACCTTC.

With regard to this clone: The sample carries other DNA sequences with the same CDR3. The rearrangement joins TRBV30 to TRBJ2-5; TRBD1 matches 8 bases. Germline CDR1 reads GTSNPN; CDR2 reads SVGIG (reference sequence). The CDR3 length is 14 residues. Trimming removed 3 bases from V and 4 bases from J; junction bases left unmatched: 7. The CDR3 region is CAWSVQGGGETQYF. For the CDR3, the DNA is TGTGCCTGGAGCGTACAGGGGGGAGGAGAGACCCAGTACTTC.

V usage is TRBV5-4 and J usage is TRBJ1-2; no clear D. This CDR3 has 14 residues. Germline V gives CDR1 SGHNT, CDR2 YYREEE (reference sequence). V gave up 0 bases and J gave up 8 bases, with 14 bases separating them. The CDR3 sequence: CASSLVAATDGYTF. CDR3 bases: TGTGCCAGCAGCTTGGTGGCGGCGACTGACGGCTACACCTTC.

V and J are TRBV2 and TRBJ1-1, with 7 bases that match TRBD1. This CDR3 region has 14 residues. Germline trimming cut 6 bases from V and 1 base from J; bases unmatched to any gene: 5. Germline CDR1 SNHLY, CDR2 FYNNEI. This chain's CDR3 is CASSYDRENTEAFF. The CDR3 bases are TGTGCCAGCAGCTACGACAGGGAGAACACTGAAGCTTTCTTT.

As concerns this clone: Other DNA sequences in this sample translate to the same CDR3. The V gene is TRBV18, the J gene TRBJ1-1, with D maybe TRBD1 (5 bases). This CDR3 contains 14 residues. V lost 4 bases and J 1 base, leaving 10 bases between the germline ends. CDR1 is KGHSH, CDR2 LQKENI, per germline. The CDR3 nucleotides are TGTGCCAGCTCACGAGACAGCCGGAACACTGAAGCTTTCTTT. As protein: CASSRDSRNTEAFF.

This sequence joins TRBV11-2 and TRBJ2-5, with D unresolved. Trimming took off 5 bases at V and 1 base at J, with 8 bases between the two ends. Germline V gene lookup returns CDR1 SGHAT and CDR2 FQNNGV. The CDR3 has 13 amino acids. The chain's CDR3 is CASSRLIQETQYF. The CDR3, as DNA: TGTGCCAGCAGCCGCCTTATCCAAGAGACCCAGTACTTC.

This chain uses TRBV6-1 with TRBJ2-4; D may match TRBD1 or TRBD2 (5 bases each). The CDR3 is 15 residues long. V gave up 3 bases and J gave up 0 bases, with 9 bases separating them. The germline V gene has CDR1 MNHNS and CDR2 SASEGT. In nucleotides, the CDR3 is TGTGCCAGCAGTGATCGGGGCTTAGCCAAAAACATTCAGTACTTC. Its protein is CASSDRGLAKNIQYF.

The gene calls are TRBV7-2 and TRBJ2-7, with D uncertain. V was shortened by 5 bases and J by 3 bases, with 8 bases between the two germline ends. This CDR3 is 12 amino acids long. Germline values: CDR1 SGHTA, CDR2 FQGNSA. The DNA for the CDR3 is TGTGCCAGCAGCAATGGTGGCTACGAGCAGTACTTC. Amino acid sequence: CASSNGGYEQYF.

The V gene is TRBV27, the J gene TRBJ2-2; D may be TRBD1 (7 bases). The V end lost 3 bases, the J end lost 7 bases, and 15 bases lay between the germline ends. Per germline, CDR1 MNHEY and CDR2 SMNVEV (reference sequence). This CDR3 has 15 amino acids. CDR3 loop: CASSFIRGAGGELFF. The CDR3 region has the DNA TGTGCCAGCAGTTTTATCAGGGGGGCAGGCGGGGAGCTGTTTTTT.

The CDR3 spells CASSLRVRDNYGYTF. Written as DNA, the CDR3 is TGCGCCAGCAGCTTGCGAGTCAGGGATAACTATGGCTACACCTTC. The gene calls are TRBV5-1 and TRBJ1-2, with D possibly being TRBD1 (5 bases). Trimming pared 1 base from V and 1 base from J, leaving 11 bases between. CDR3 length: 15 residues. Per germline, CDR1 SGHRS and CDR2 YFSETQ.

The genes are TRBV4-1 and TRBJ1-1; D ambiguous. Germline V gene sequence: CDR1 MGHRA, CDR2 YSYEKL. The CDR3 has 14 amino acids. The germline V and J ends were trimmed by 0 bases and 1 base, with 6 bases remaining between them. The CDR3 loop reads CASSQDRQNTEAFF. CDR3 nucleotide sequence: TGCGCCAGCAGCCAAGATAGGCAGAACACTGAAGCTTTCTTT.

The CDR3 protein is CASSWTGGADTQYF. The CDR3 coding sequence is TGTGCCAGCAGTTGGACAGGAGGGGCAGATACGCAGTATTTT. The J gene is TRBJ2-3, the V gene TRBV27, with D possibly being TRBD1 (7 bases). CDR1 and CDR2 from the germline V gene are MNHEY and SMNVEV (reference sequence). The V end was cut by 4 bases, the J end by 4 bases, with 12 bases between. The CDR3 is made up of 14 amino acids.

This chain links TRBV2 with TRBJ2-7; 12 bases are shared with TRBD2. The V gene end was trimmed by 0 bases and the J gene end by 3 bases; junction bases not matched to a gene: 3. CDR1 and CDR2 from the germline V gene are SNHLY and FYNNEI. The CDR3 totals 16 residues. The CDR3 sequence is CASSEAGLAGFYEQYF. The CDR3 DNA is TGTGCCAGCAGTGAAGCGGGACTAGCGGGTTTCTACGAGCAGTACTTC.

This chain joins TRBV3-1 (or the pseudogene TRBV3-2) and TRBJ1-1; TRBD1 is a possible D gene (6 bases). The germline V and J ends were trimmed by 0 bases and 2 bases, with 10 bases remaining between them. This CDR3 has 15 residues. Germline assignment: CDR1 LGHDT and CDR2 YNNKEL (reference sequence). The CDR3 protein is CASSQEWGGNTEAFF. The CDR3, as DNA: TGTGCCAGCAGCCAAGAATGGGGGGGCAACACTGAAGCTTTCTTT.

The chain is built from TRBV7-9 and TRBJ2-7; TRBD2 aligns across 12 bases. With V trimmed by 1 base and J by 4 bases, 5 bases remained unmatched. Looked up from germline, CDR1 is SEHNR and CDR2 is FQNEAQ (reference sequence). The CDR3 has 16 residues. Written as DNA, the CDR3 is TGTGCCAGCAGCTTAGACCCCGGACTAGCGGGATACGAGCAGTACTTC. Translating gives CASSLDPGLAGYEQYF. The full variable domain, completed using reference TRBV7-9 and TRBJ2-7, is DTGVSQNPRHKITKRGQNVTFRCDPISEHNRLYWYRQTLGQGPEFLTYFQNEAQLEKSRLLSDRFSAERPKGSFSTLEIQRTEQGDSAMYLCASSLDPGLAGYEQYFGPGTRLTVT.

This clone was found a few times. V gene TRBV19 combines with J gene TRBJ1-5; D is uncertain. V was cut by 6 bases and J by 2 bases, with 14 bases left in between. The CDR3 runs to 15 residues. CDR1 is LNHDA, CDR2 SQIVND, per germline (reference sequence). CDR3 DNA: TGTGCCAGTAGCCCCCCAAGTAAGGGCAATCAGCCCCAGCATTTT. This gives the protein CASSPPSKGNQPQHF.

The chain joins TRBV29-1 to TRBJ2-2, with D tentatively TRBD1 (5 bases). V lost 4 bases and J 0 bases, leaving 9 bases between the germline ends. Germline CDR1 is SQVTM and CDR2 is ANQGSEA. The CDR3 sequence is 14 residues long. The DNA of the CDR3 is TGCAGCGTTGCAAGGGGTGCGAACACCGGGGAGCTGTTTTTT. Encoded protein: CSVARGANTGELFF.

The rearrangement links TRBV5-1 to TRBJ2-2; D may be TRBD1 (6 bases). Trimming cost V 8 bases and J 4 bases, with 9 bases left between them. The CDR3 spans 12 residues. Germline V gene data show CDR1 as SGHRS and CDR2 as YFSETQ. The CDR3 is CASTGSTGELFF. CDR3 bases: TGCGCCAGTACAGGGAGCACCGGGGAGCTGTTTTTT.

The rearrangement joins TRBV5-6 to TRBJ1-4; 10 nucleotides line up with TRBD1. Germline assignment: CDR1 SGHDT and CDR2 YYEEEE. Losses at the gene ends were 4 bases for V and 3 bases for J; bases not matched to a gene: 9. CDR3 length: 17 residues. DNA for the CDR3: TGTGCCAGCAGCAGTCCCGGGACAGGGGCCGCTAATGAAAAACTGTTTTTT. Protein: CASSSPGTGAANEKLFF.

This chain connects TRBV2 to TRBJ1-5; tentatively, D is TRBD1 (5 bases). Germline-derived CDR1 and CDR2 are SNHLY and FYNNEI. Trimming took 8 bases from V and 0 from J, leaving 14 bases between them. The CDR3 runs to 15 residues. The CDR3, as DNA: TGTGCCAGCGTACAGGAACGGGATAGCAATCAGCCCCAGCATTTT. Protein: CASVQERDSNQPQHF.